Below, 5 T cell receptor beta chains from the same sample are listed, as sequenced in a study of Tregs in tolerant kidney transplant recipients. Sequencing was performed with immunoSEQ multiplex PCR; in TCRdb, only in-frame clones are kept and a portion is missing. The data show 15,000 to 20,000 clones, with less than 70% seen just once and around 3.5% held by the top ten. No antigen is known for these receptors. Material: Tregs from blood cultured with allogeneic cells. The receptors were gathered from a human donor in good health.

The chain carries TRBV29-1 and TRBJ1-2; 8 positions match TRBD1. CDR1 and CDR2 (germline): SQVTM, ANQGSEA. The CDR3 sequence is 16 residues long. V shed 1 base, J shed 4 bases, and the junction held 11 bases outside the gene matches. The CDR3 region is CSVEGQGLAGGYGYTF. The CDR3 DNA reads TGCAGCGTTGAAGGACAGGGGTTAGCGGGAGGCTATGGCTACACCTTC.

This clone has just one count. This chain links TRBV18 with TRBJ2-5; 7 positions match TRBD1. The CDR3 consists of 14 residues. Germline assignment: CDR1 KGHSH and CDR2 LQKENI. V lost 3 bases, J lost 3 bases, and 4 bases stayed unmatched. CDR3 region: CASSPRTGEETQYF. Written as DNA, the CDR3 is TGTGCCAGCTCACCCCGGACAGGTGAAGAGACCCAGTACTTC.

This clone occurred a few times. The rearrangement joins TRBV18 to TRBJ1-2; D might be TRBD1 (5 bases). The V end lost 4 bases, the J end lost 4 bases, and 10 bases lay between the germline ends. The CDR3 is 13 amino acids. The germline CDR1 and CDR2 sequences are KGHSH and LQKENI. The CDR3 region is CASSLSGGYGYTF. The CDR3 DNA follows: TGTGCCAGCTCACTATCCGGGGGCTATGGCTACACCTTC.

CDR3 sequence: CASSLAITEAFF. The CDR3 region has the DNA TGTGCCAGCAGCTTAGCGATCACTGAAGCTTTCTTT. The chain links TRBV11-1 to TRBJ1-1; D gene uncertain. V shed 0 bases and J shed 4 bases, with 3 bases lying between them. This CDR3 contains 12 residues. The germline gives CDR1 SGHAT, CDR2 FQDESV (reference sequence).

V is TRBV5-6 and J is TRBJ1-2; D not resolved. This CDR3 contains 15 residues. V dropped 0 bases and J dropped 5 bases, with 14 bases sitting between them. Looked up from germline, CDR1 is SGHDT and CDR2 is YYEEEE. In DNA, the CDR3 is TGTGCCAGCAGCTTGGGGGTCGGGCCCCGATATGGCTACACCTTC. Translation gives CASSLGVGPRYGYTF.